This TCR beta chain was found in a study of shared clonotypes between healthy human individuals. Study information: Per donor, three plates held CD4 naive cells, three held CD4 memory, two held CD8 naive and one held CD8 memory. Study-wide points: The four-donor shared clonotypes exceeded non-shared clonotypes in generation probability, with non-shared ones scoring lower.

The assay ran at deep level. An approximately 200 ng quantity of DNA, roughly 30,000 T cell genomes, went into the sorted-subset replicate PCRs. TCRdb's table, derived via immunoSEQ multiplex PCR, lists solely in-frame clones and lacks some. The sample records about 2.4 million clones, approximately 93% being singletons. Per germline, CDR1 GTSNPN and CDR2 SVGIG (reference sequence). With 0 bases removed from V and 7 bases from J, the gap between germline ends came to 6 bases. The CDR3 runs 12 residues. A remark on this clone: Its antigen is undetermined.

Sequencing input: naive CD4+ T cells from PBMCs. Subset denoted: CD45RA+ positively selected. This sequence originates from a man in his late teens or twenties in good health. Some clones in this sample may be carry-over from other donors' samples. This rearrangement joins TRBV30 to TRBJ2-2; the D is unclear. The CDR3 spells CAWSVMGGELFF. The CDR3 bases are TGTGCCTGGAGTGTAATGGGCGGGGAGCTGTTTTTT.